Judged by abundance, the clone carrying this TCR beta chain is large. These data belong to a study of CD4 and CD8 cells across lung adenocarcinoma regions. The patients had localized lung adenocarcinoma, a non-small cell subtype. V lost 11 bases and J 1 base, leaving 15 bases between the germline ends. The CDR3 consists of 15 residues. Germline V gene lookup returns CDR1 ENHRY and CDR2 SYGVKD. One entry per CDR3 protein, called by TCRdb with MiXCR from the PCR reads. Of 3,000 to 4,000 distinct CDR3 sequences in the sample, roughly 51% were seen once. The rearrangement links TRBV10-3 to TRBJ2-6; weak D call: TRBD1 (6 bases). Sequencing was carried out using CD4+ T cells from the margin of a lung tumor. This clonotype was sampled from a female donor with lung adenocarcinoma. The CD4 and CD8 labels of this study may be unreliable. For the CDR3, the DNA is TGTGCCTTCCTATCTGGACAGTCTGGGGCCAACGTCCTGACTTTC. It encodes CAFLSGQSGANVLTF.